These T cell receptor beta chains were read from a single sample in a study of blood T cell repertoires in COVID-19. Sequencing used immunoSEQ multiplex PCR; TCRdb keeps in-frame clones, though not all of them. Among 62,000 or so clones, about three quarters were seen once, and the ten largest hold roughly 5%. The source material was peripheral blood. The receptors were gathered from a human donor in a cohort sampled during active COVID-19. The CDR3 runs from the conserved cysteine through the conserved F or W. The order of the fields is V gene, D gene, clone size, J gene, CDR3 DNA, CDR3 protein. The D gene is left open where the match is weak. Clone sizes are given selectively: once, few, many, or a class where the clone is expanded.

v_gene: TRBV19; d_gene: TRBD1; abundance: NA; j_gene: TRBJ1-4; CDR3nt: TGTGCCAGTAGTGCTCCAATCCCAGGGGGTCTAAAGGGAACTAATGAAAAACTGTTTTTT; CDR3aa: CASSAPIPGGLKGTNEKLFF
v_gene: TRBV4-2; d_gene: TRBD2; abundance: NA; j_gene: TRBJ2-5; CDR3nt: TGTGCCAGCAGCAAGGGACTAGCGGGGGGCTGGGAGACCCAGTACTTC; CDR3aa: CASSKGLAGGWETQYF
v_gene: TRBV3-1/TRBV3-2; d_gene: TRBD2; abundance: NA; j_gene: TRBJ2-2; CDR3nt: TGTGCCAGCAGCCAGGGGCTAGCGGGGCCGAACACCGGGGAGCTGTTTTTT; CDR3aa: CASSQGLAGPNTGELFF
v_gene: TRBV12-5; d_gene: TRBD2; abundance: NA; j_gene: TRBJ2-3; CDR3nt: TGTGCTAGTGGGGGACTAGCGGGGGCCATAGATACGCAGTATTTT; CDR3aa: CASGGLAGAIDTQYF
v_gene: TRBV4-3; d_gene: TRBD1; abundance: once; j_gene: TRBJ1-2; CDR3nt: TGCGCCAGCAGCCGGTCGACAGGGAACTATGGCTACACCTTC; CDR3aa: CASSRSTGNYGYTF
v_gene: TRBV3-1/TRBV3-2; d_gene: NA; abundance: few; j_gene: TRBJ1-6; CDR3nt: TGTGCCAGCAGCCCAAGTCAGAATTCACCCCTCCACTTT; CDR3aa: CASSPSQNSPLHF
v_gene: TRBV7-8; d_gene: NA; abundance: NA; j_gene: TRBJ2-2; CDR3nt: TGTGCCAGCAGCTTATACAGGGATAGGGCCGGGGAGCTGTTTTTT; CDR3aa: CASSLYRDRAGELFF
v_gene: TRBV28; d_gene: NA; abundance: few; j_gene: TRBJ1-1; CDR3nt: TGTGCCAGCTTGGGGTGGGAGGAAGCTTTCTTT; CDR3aa: CASLGWEEAFF
v_gene: TRBV30; d_gene: TRBD2; abundance: NA; j_gene: TRBJ2-5; CDR3nt: TGTGCCTGGAGTGCCGGGACTAGCGGGGGAGACTATCGTGAGACCCAGTACTTC; CDR3aa: CAWSAGTSGGDYRETQYF
v_gene: TRBV5-1; d_gene: TRBD2; abundance: NA; j_gene: TRBJ2-2; CDR3nt: TGCGCCAGCAGCTTCCCAGCGGGGGGATTCCCCGGGGAGCTGTTTTTT; CDR3aa: CASSFPAGGFPGELFF
v_gene: TRBV28; d_gene: TRBD1; abundance: NA; j_gene: TRBJ1-3; CDR3nt: TGTGCCAGCAGCCGATATGGACAGGGCTCTGGAAACACCATATATTTT; CDR3aa: CASSRYGQGSGNTIYF
v_gene: TRBV4-1; d_gene: NA; abundance: NA; j_gene: TRBJ2-5; CDR3nt: TGCGCCAGCAGCCAAGACGCGGCAGACCGACAAGAGACCCAGTACTTC; CDR3aa: CASSQDAADRQETQYF
v_gene: TRBV7-2; d_gene: NA; abundance: NA; j_gene: TRBJ2-3; CDR3nt: TGTGCCAGCAGCTTAGCGCCGGACTCGGGGGTTACGCAGTATTTT; CDR3aa: CASSLAPDSGVTQYF
v_gene: TRBV2; d_gene: NA; abundance: NA; j_gene: TRBJ2-5; CDR3nt: TGTGCCAGCAGTGTGGGGCGGGGAGAGACCCAGTACTTC; CDR3aa: CASSVGRGETQYF
v_gene: TRBV5-5; d_gene: NA; abundance: NA; j_gene: TRBJ1-2; CDR3nt: TGTGCCAGCAGCTTGGTTGCAGGGTTAAACTATGGCTACACCTTC; CDR3aa: CASSLVAGLNYGYTF
v_gene: TRBV5-4; d_gene: TRBD1; abundance: few; j_gene: TRBJ2-1; CDR3nt: TGTGCCAGCAGCTCGGTCGAGAGGACAGGGCAGTTCTTC; CDR3aa: CASSSVERTGQFF
v_gene: TRBV6-1; d_gene: NA; abundance: NA; j_gene: TRBJ2-1; CDR3nt: TGTGCCAGCAGTGCCCAACGCAAAGGGGTGGGCAATGAGCAGTTCTTC; CDR3aa: CASSAQRKGVGNEQFF
v_gene: TRBV18; d_gene: TRBD1; abundance: NA; j_gene: TRBJ1-1; CDR3nt: TGTGCCAGCTCGCCCCGGGGACAGGCGGGAACTGAAGCTTTCTTT; CDR3aa: CASSPRGQAGTEAFF
v_gene: TRBV14; d_gene: NA; abundance: once; j_gene: TRBJ2-5; CDR3nt: TGTGCCAGCAGCCAAGTCGGGGAGACCCAGTACTTC; CDR3aa: CASSQVGETQYF
v_gene: TRBV19; d_gene: NA; abundance: NA; j_gene: TRBJ2-2; CDR3nt: TGTGCCAGTAGTATAGACTCTTCGTACACCGGGGAGCTGTTTTTT; CDR3aa: CASSIDSSYTGELFF
v_gene: TRBV3-1/TRBV3-2; d_gene: NA; abundance: NA; j_gene: TRBJ2-5; CDR3nt: TGTGCCAGCAGCCAAGATTTGGGGAGAGGTCGGGAGACCCAGTACTTC; CDR3aa: CASSQDLGRGRETQYF
v_gene: TRBV4-2; d_gene: TRBD2; abundance: NA; j_gene: TRBJ2-3; CDR3nt: TGTGCCAGCAGCCAAGTCGCTGGGACTAGCGGGGGGCTAGCTAGCACAGATACGCAGTATTTT; CDR3aa: CASSQVAGTSGGLASTDTQYF
v_gene: TRBV6-5; d_gene: TRBD1; abundance: few; j_gene: TRBJ1-2; CDR3nt: TGTGCCAGCAGGGATGCTAGGACAGGGAGCTATGGCTACACCTTC; CDR3aa: CASRDARTGSYGYTF
v_gene: TRBV29-1; d_gene: TRBD1; abundance: NA; j_gene: TRBJ1-1; CDR3nt: TGCAGCGCATCTCGGGACAGGGGACAGAACACTGAAGCTTTCTTT; CDR3aa: CSASRDRGQNTEAFF
v_gene: TRBV6-1; d_gene: TRBD1; abundance: NA; j_gene: TRBJ1-1; CDR3nt: TGTGCCAGCAGTGTTCAGACAGGGGGTCGGATCGCTGAAGCTTTCTTT; CDR3aa: CASSVQTGGRIAEAFF
v_gene: TRBV5-1; d_gene: TRBD1; abundance: NA; j_gene: TRBJ2-7; CDR3nt: TGCGCCAGCAGCGATACCGGGACAGGGGACTACGAGCAGTACTTC; CDR3aa: CASSDTGTGDYEQYF
v_gene: TRBV28; d_gene: NA; abundance: NA; j_gene: TRBJ1-1; CDR3nt: TGTGCCAGCAGTTACAGGGTTCCCACTGAAGCTTTCTTT; CDR3aa: CASSYRVPTEAFF
v_gene: TRBV2; d_gene: TRBD1; abundance: NA; j_gene: TRBJ2-7; CDR3nt: TGTGCCAGCAGAGGACAGGTCTCCTACGAGCAGTACTTC; CDR3aa: CASRGQVSYEQYF
v_gene: TRBV7-8; d_gene: NA; abundance: NA; j_gene: TRBJ2-3; CDR3nt: TGTGCCAGCAGCCCCTTTAGGGCTAGCCCCACAGATACGCAGTATTTT; CDR3aa: CASSPFRASPTDTQYF
v_gene: TRBV10-2; d_gene: NA; abundance: once; j_gene: TRBJ1-1; CDR3nt: TGCGCCAGCAGTCCCAGGGCGAACACTGAAGCTTTCTTT; CDR3aa: CASSPRANTEAFF
v_gene: TRBV7-3; d_gene: TRBD1; abundance: NA; j_gene: TRBJ1-1; CDR3nt: TGTGCCAGCAGCCCGGGGGACAGGGGATATGAAGCTTTCTTT; CDR3aa: CASSPGDRGYEAFF
v_gene: TRBV19; d_gene: NA; abundance: NA; j_gene: TRBJ2-2; CDR3nt: TGTGCCAGTAATCTCGTGAACACCGGGGAGCTGTTTTTT; CDR3aa: CASNLVNTGELFF
v_gene: TRBV27; d_gene: NA; abundance: NA; j_gene: TRBJ2-1; CDR3nt: TGTGCCAGCAGTTTAGGGCGGCGGGACCCATCCAACAATGAGCAGTTCTTC; CDR3aa: CASSLGRRDPSNNEQFF
v_gene: TRBV20-1; d_gene: TRBD2; abundance: NA; j_gene: TRBJ2-1; CDR3nt: TGCAGTGCTAGTCCCCGGACTAGCGGGGTCGACGACAATGAGCAGTTCTTC; CDR3aa: CSASPRTSGVDDNEQFF
v_gene: TRBV7-8; d_gene: NA; abundance: NA; j_gene: TRBJ2-5; CDR3nt: TGTGCCAGCAGCTCGACAGGCTCTCGTGAGACCCAGTACTTC; CDR3aa: CASSSTGSRETQYF
v_gene: TRBV6-5; d_gene: TRBD1; abundance: once; j_gene: TRBJ1-4; CDR3nt: TGTGCCAGTTCGGACAGGGGGCGAGGAAAACTGTTTTTT; CDR3aa: CASSDRGRGKLFF
v_gene: TRBV6-2/TRBV6-3; d_gene: NA; abundance: NA; j_gene: TRBJ2-7; CDR3nt: TGTGCCAGCAGTGGAAGCGGGACAGGATCCTACGAGCAGTACTTC; CDR3aa: CASSGSGTGSYEQYF
v_gene: TRBV29-1; d_gene: TRBD1; abundance: few; j_gene: TRBJ2-5; CDR3nt: TGCAGCGTTCGGACAGGCTTTCAAGAGACCCAGTACTTC; CDR3aa: CSVRTGFQETQYF
v_gene: TRBV6-5; d_gene: TRBD1; abundance: NA; j_gene: TRBJ1-1; CDR3nt: TGTGCCAGCAGCGCGGGACAGCCAATCCTTGAAGCTTTCTTT; CDR3aa: CASSAGQPILEAFF